The 25 T cell receptor beta chains below come from one sample, sequenced in a study of long-term antiretroviral therapy in people with HIV. Researchers ran immunoSEQ v3.0 at survey level. Using immunoSEQ multiplex PCR, the repertoire was profiled, and TCRdb retains in-frame clones only, with some absent. The table records around 25,000 clones, 85% of them present only once. Sequencing used unsorted PBMCs, obtained 2.3 years after starting antiretroviral therapy. The receptors stem from a man aged 35 to 55 with HIV.

The V gene is TRBV13, the J gene TRBJ2-2, with D perhaps TRBD2 (6 bases). The germline V and J ends were trimmed by 1 base and 5 bases, with 11 bases remaining between them. This CDR3 has 15 amino acids. Germline V gene sequence: CDR1 PRHDT, CDR2 FYEKMQ (reference sequence). CDR3 sequence (DNA): TGTGCCAGCAGCTTAGCGGCTGGGAGGACCGGGGAGCTGTTTTTT. It codes for CASSLAAGRTGELFF.

This clone has a single count. The chain is built from TRBV5-4 and TRBJ1-2, with D unresolved. This CDR3 spans 14 amino acids. The ends were cut back, 4 bases at V and 0 bases at J, with 10 bases in the middle. The germline V gene encodes CDR1 SGHNT and CDR2 YYREEE (reference sequence). CDR3 sequence reads: CASSLGGSNYGYTF. In DNA, the CDR3 is TGTGCCAGCAGCCTGGGTGGGTCTAACTATGGCTACACCTTC.

The chain links TRBV6-5 to TRBJ1-2; TRBD1 matches 7 bases. V lost 6 bases, J lost 2 bases, and 9 bases stayed unmatched. Germline CDR1 and CDR2: MNHEY and SVGAGI. The CDR3 covers 15 residues. CDR3 DNA: TGTGCCAGCAGCCCCACGGGACAGATAAACTATGGCTACACCTTC. Its translation: CASSPTGQINYGYTF.

This sequence joins TRBV9 and TRBJ2-5; D ambiguous. Germline CDR1 is SGDLS and CDR2 is YYNGEE. V dropped 0 bases and J dropped 2 bases, with 14 bases sitting between them. There are 16 residues in the CDR3. CDR3 DNA sequence: TGTGCCAGCAGCGTAGGTCGTCGCGACGGACAAGAGACCCAGTACTTC. Residues: CASSVGRRDGQETQYF.

The V and J genes are TRBV6-6 and TRBJ2-1; the match to TRBD1 covers 8 bases. CDR1 MNHNY and CDR2 SVGAGI come from the germline V gene (reference sequence). The CDR3 sequence is 16 residues long. Trimming at V came to 0 bases and at J to 3 bases, leaving 4 bases not matched to a gene. CDR3 protein: CASSYSGTGFYNEQFF. For the CDR3, the DNA is TGTGCCAGCAGTTACTCGGGGACAGGATTCTACAATGAGCAGTTCTTC.

The chain employs TRBV30 and TRBJ1-5; D remains unclear. V was cut by 0 bases and J by 1 base, with 7 bases left in between. The CDR3 has 14 residues. Germline CDR1 and CDR2: GTSNPN and SVGIG (reference sequence). In nucleotides, the CDR3 is TGTGCCTGGAGTGTAGGCAGGAGCAATCAGCCCCAGCATTTT. Translated, it gives CAWSVGRSNQPQHF. Supplemented by reference TRBV30 and TRBJ1-5, the full variable domain reads SQTIHQWPATLVQPVGSPLSLECTVEGTSNPNLYWYRQAAGRGLQLLFYSVGIGQISSEVPQNLSASRPQDRQFILSSKKLLLSDSGFYLCAWSVGRSNQPQHFGDGTRLSIL.

This chain links TRBV19 with TRBJ2-2; 8 bases agree with TRBD1. The CDR3 extends over 15 amino acids. Germline CDR1 LNHDA, CDR2 SQIVND (reference sequence). Losses at the gene ends were 6 bases for V and 4 bases for J; bases not matched to a gene: 7. The CDR3 DNA reads as TGTGCCAGTAGCCGACAGGGGATTAGCACCGGGGAGCTGTTTTTT. Its translation is CASSRQGISTGELFF.

CDR3 protein: CATRGRFDGANVLTF. CDR3 DNA: TGTGCCACCCGCGGGAGGTTCGATGGGGCCAACGTCCTGACTTTC. V and J are TRBV6-1 and TRBJ2-6; 8 bases agree with TRBD2. With V trimmed by 10 bases and J by 3 bases, 8 bases remained unmatched. This CDR3 contains 15 residues. In germline, CDR1 is MNHNS, CDR2 SASEGT.

The chain carries TRBV10-1 and TRBJ2-5, with 8 nucleotides matching TRBD1. With 4 bases clipped from V and 2 bases from J, the junction kept 9 bases outside the gene matches. This CDR3 contains 16 residues. Germline lookup yields CDR1 WNHNN and CDR2 SYGVQD (reference sequence). The CDR3 coding sequence is TGCGCCAGCAGTGGTAAACCGGGACAGGTACAAGAGACCCAGTACTTC. Residues: CASSGKPGQVQETQYF.

V usage is TRBV7-2 and J usage is TRBJ1-6; 7 nucleotides agree with TRBD1. V trimming: 6 bases; J trimming: 8 bases; junction bases outside the gene matches: 10. This CDR3 comprises 15 residues. Germline V gene data show CDR1 as SGHTA and CDR2 as FQGNSA. The DNA of the CDR3 is TGTGCCAGCAGTTTATCGGCAGGGGGTTATTCACCCCTCCACTTT. Translated: CASSLSAGGYSPLHF.

This clone was detected only once. The chain combines TRBV5-8 with TRBJ2-7; 8 positions agree with TRBD1. Germline V gives CDR1 SGHTS, CDR2 YDEGEE. Trimming removed 4 bases from V and 2 bases from J; junction bases left unmatched: 5. The CDR3 runs 14 residues. CDR3 amino acids: CASSPQGATYEQYF. The DNA for the CDR3 is TGTGCCAGCAGCCCCCAGGGGGCGACCTACGAGCAGTACTTC. The full variable domain, with the rest looked up from reference TRBV5-8 and TRBJ2-7, is EAGVTQSPTHLIKTRGQQATLRCSPISGHTSVYWYQQALGLGLQFLLWYDEGEERNRGNFPPRFSGRQFPNYSSELNVNALELEDSALYLCASSPQGATYEQYFGPGTRLTVT.

This clone has just one count. The V gene is TRBV6-1, the J gene TRBJ2-4; 7 nucleotides line up with TRBD1. V was clipped by 0 bases and J by 8 bases; unmatched bases: 4. Germline CDR1 reads MNHNS; CDR2 reads SASEGT. This CDR3 contains 14 residues. The CDR3 nucleotides read TGTGCCAGCAGTGAAGCGACAGGGATGGACATTCAGTACTTC. As protein: CASSEATGMDIQYF.

As regards this clone: One end of the junction fails to match germline, which may point to a read error. Other DNA sequences in the same sample also yield this CDR3. The V gene is TRBV18, the J gene TRBJ2-6, with D perhaps TRBD1 or TRBD2 (6 bases each). The CDR3 contains 18 residues. Germline-derived CDR1 and CDR2 are KGHSH and LQKENI. CDR3 DNA: TGTGCCAGCTCAAATTGCGGGGACATTTACAAGTCGGCCAACGTCTTGACTTTC. This encodes CASSNCGDIYKSANVLTF.

The DNA for the CDR3 is TGTGCCAGCAGCATCGACAGGGGGCGTGTTCAGCCCCAGCATTTT. Amino acids: CASSIDRGRVQPQHF. The V and J genes are TRBV21-1 and TRBJ1-5; TRBD1, as called in the table, went unchecked against the DNA. TRBV21-1 has pseudogene status. The CDR3 is 15 amino acids.

J is TRBJ1-1 and V is TRBV5-6; 10 bases align to TRBD1. Germline V gives CDR1 SGHDT, CDR2 YYEEEE. The CDR3 totals 12 residues. The V and J ends lost 3 bases and 11 bases, in that order; junction bases with no gene match: 4. The CDR3 nucleotides read TGTGCCAGCAGCTCGGGACAGGGGTGGGCTTTCTTT. This translates into CASSSGQGWAFF.

This sequence joins TRBV19 and TRBJ1-3; 9 nucleotides line up with TRBD1. There are 16 residues in the CDR3. CDR1 and CDR2 from the germline V gene are LNHDA and SQIVND (reference sequence). The V gene end was trimmed by 6 bases and the J gene end by 5 bases; junction bases not matched to a gene: 11. CDR3 DNA sequence: TGTGCCAGTAGCCAACCAGGGGGACAGGGTCGAAACACCATATATTTT. It codes for CASSQPGGQGRNTIYF.

The chain carries TRBV28 and TRBJ2-7, with D perhaps TRBD1 (6 bases). V lost 5 bases and J lost 2, with 22 bases in between. Germline assignment: CDR1 MDHEN and CDR2 SYDVKM. The CDR3 runs to 17 residues. Here the CDR3 DNA reads TGTGCCAGCAGTCAGCTAGGTGGTGCAGGGGCACCCTACGAGCAGTACTTC. It is translated as CASSQLGGAGAPYEQYF.

J is TRBJ1-4 and V is TRBV4-2; 8 nucleotides agree with TRBD1. Germline V CDR1 and CDR2: LGHNA, YNFKEQ. The V gene end was trimmed by 1 base and the J gene end by 2 bases; junction bases not matched to a gene: 9. The CDR3 consists of 18 residues. CDR3 nucleotide sequence: TGTGCCAGCAGCCAAGCTAGCCAGGGGGCCCTCACTAATGAAAAACTGTTTTTT. Its translation: CASSQASQGALTNEKLFF.

The rearrangement joins TRBV2 to TRBJ2-5, with 10 bases matching TRBD1. The trim removed 7 bases at V and 4 bases at J, leaving 9 bases unmatched. In germline, CDR1 is SNHLY, CDR2 FYNNEI. The CDR3 totals 15 residues. The CDR3: CASKIGQGVGETQYF. The CDR3 DNA is TGTGCCAGCAAGATTGGACAGGGGGTGGGAGAGACCCAGTACTTC.

The chain employs TRBV28 and TRBJ2-2; possible D gene TRBD2, 6 bases. CDR3 length equals 14 residues. Looked up from germline, CDR1 is MDHEN and CDR2 is SYDVKM. V dropped 5 bases and J dropped 6 bases, with 13 bases sitting between them. In DNA form, the CDR3 reads TGTGCCAGCAGTCAAGGACTAAGCGCCGGGGAGCTGTTTTTT. Its translation: CASSQGLSAGELFF. The whole variable domain, filled in from reference TRBV28 and TRBJ2-2, reads DVKVTQSSRYLVKRTGEKVFLECVQDMDHENMFWYRQDPGLGLRLIYFSYDVKMKEKGDIPEGYSVSREKKERFSLILESASTNQTSMYLCASSQGLSAGELFFGEGSRLTVL.

V and J are TRBV15 and TRBJ2-1; 7 bases are shared with TRBD1. With V trimmed by 0 bases and J by 2 bases, 1 base remained unmatched. Per the germline V gene, CDR1 is LNHNV and CDR2 is YYDKDF (reference sequence). CDR3 size: 15 residues. The CDR3 sequence is CATSREGTAYNEQFF. CDR3 sequence (DNA): TGTGCCACCAGCAGAGAAGGGACAGCCTACAATGAGCAGTTCTTC.

The chain couples TRBV9 to TRBJ2-2, with D maybe TRBD1 (5 bases). The CDR3 runs to 15 residues. V shed 5 bases and J shed 1 base, with 12 bases lying between them. Looked up from germline, CDR1 is SGDLS and CDR2 is YYNGEE. The chain's CDR3 is CASSATTVNTGELFF. CDR3 sequence (DNA): TGTGCCAGCAGTGCGACGACAGTGAACACCGGGGAGCTGTTTTTT.

V and J are TRBV15 and TRBJ1-1, with D maybe TRBD1 (6 bases). V was trimmed by 3 bases and J by 0 bases, leaving 14 bases between them. CDR1 LNHNV and CDR2 YYDKDF come from the germline V gene (reference sequence). This CDR3 region has 16 residues. The chain's CDR3 is CATSSPAGGVNTEAFF. The CDR3 bases are TGTGCCACCAGCAGCCCCGCGGGGGGCGTGAACACTGAAGCTTTCTTT.

This chain uses TRBV14 with TRBJ1-6; 9 bases are shared with TRBD1. Trimming removed 0 bases from V and 9 bases from J; junction bases left unmatched: 9. The CDR3 is 17 amino acids. Germline lookup yields CDR1 SGHDN and CDR2 FVKESK. In nucleotides, the CDR3 is TGTGCCAGCAGCCAAGATTATGGGACAGGGTCAGCTTCACCCCTCCACTTT. Translation gives CASSQDYGTGSASPLHF.

The J gene is TRBJ1-1, the V gene TRBV12-5; D call uncertain. The V end lost 0 bases, the J end lost 0 bases, and 20 bases lay between the germline ends. Germline V lookup: CDR1 LGHNT, CDR2 FRNRAP. CDR3 size: 19 residues. The CDR3 region has the DNA TGTGCTAGTGGTTTGGTCTTATTGAGCCCTCGGTGGATGAACACTGAAGCTTTCTTT. As protein: CASGLVLLSPRWMNTEAFF.